The T cell receptor beta chain described here comes from a study of T cells expressing NK-cell markers. Study details: Sorted CD3+CD56-NKG2C+, CD3+CD56+NKG2C+ and CD3+CD56+NKG2C- T cells supplied the TCR beta repertoires. Study-wide results and limits: Uncertainty persisted over the HCMV specificity of expanded NKG2C+ T cell clones. The CD3+CD56-NKG2C+ fraction was also led by these clonotypes in a handful of donors.

In regard to this clonotype: The antigen is undetermined.

TCRdb reprocessed the 5' RACE reads and stores each CDR3 protein as one record, lacking DNA. This sample's table reports 150,000 to 170,000 distinct CDR3 sequences. This TCR derives from a woman aged 45-65 years in good health. Input material: blood T cells: a sorted CD56 or NKG2C T cell subset, CD4+ or CD8+ T cells, or bulk PBMC T cells (not recorded which).

CDR3 protein: CASSDPPAGDPDTQYF. The chain recombines TRBV2 with TRBJ2-3; the TRBD2 assignment by TCRdb is unverifiable without DNA. The CDR3 loop spans 16 amino acids. From germline, CDR1 is SNHLY and CDR2 FYNNEI.